This T cell receptor (beta chain) was sequenced in a study of naive and memory T cell subsets. Blood and skin TCR RNA was reverse transcribed with alpha and beta constant primers. Amplification of ligated cDNA took four PCR rounds with SP2 and nested alpha and beta constant primers. TCRdb fed the 5' RACE reads into MiXCR, producing one record per CDR3 protein. The table lists tens of thousands of distinct CDR3 sequences, 4% to 4.5% of them singletons. Many counts were recorded for this clonotype. Whole-blood samples were less than 3 ml of peripheral blood from healthy adult volunteers. The sequence derives from a male donor in good health.

The CDR3 loop reads CASSYSKGGLDTQYF. The CDR3 coding sequence is TGTGCCAGCAGTTACTCTAAGGGAGGCCTGGATACGCAGTATTTT. This chain joins TRBV6-5 and TRBJ2-3; maybe TRBD2 (6 bases). Germline V gene data show CDR1 as MNHEY and CDR2 as SVGAGI. V was cut by 0 bases and J by 6 bases, with 13 bases left in between. The CDR3 totals 15 residues.